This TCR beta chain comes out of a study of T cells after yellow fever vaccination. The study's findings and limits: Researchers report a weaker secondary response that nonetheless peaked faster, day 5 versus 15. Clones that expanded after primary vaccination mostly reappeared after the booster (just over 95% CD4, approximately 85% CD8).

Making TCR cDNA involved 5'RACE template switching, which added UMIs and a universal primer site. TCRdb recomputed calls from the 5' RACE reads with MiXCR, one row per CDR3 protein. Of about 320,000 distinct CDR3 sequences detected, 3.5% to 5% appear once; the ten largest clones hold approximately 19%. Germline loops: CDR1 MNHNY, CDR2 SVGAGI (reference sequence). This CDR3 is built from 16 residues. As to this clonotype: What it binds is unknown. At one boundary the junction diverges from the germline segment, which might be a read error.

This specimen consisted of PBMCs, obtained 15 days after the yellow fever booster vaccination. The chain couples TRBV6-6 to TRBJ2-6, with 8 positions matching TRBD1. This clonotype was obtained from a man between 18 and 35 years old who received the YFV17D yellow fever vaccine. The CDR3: CASTGGGGAGVNVLTF. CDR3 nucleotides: TGTGCCAGCACAGGGGGCGGAGGTGCTGGGGTCAACGTCCTGACTTTC.